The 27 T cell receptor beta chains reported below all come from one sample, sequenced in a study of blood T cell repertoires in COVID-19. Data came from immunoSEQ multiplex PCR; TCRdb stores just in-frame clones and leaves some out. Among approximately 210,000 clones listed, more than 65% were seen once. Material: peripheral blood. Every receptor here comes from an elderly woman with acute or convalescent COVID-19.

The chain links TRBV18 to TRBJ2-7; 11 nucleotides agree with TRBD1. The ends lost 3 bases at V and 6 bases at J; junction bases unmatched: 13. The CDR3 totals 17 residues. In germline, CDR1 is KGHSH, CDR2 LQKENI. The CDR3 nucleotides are TGTGCCAGCTCACCTTCCACGTTACGGACAGGGGGCGGCGAGCAGTACTTC. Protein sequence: CASSPSTLRTGGGEQYF.

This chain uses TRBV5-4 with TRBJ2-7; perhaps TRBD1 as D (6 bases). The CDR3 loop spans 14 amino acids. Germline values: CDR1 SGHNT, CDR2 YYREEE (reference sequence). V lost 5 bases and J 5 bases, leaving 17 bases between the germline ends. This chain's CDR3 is CASSPGQFGNEQYF. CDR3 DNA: TGTGCCAGCAGTCCCGGACAGTTTGGTAACGAGCAGTACTTC. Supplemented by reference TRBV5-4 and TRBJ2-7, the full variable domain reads ETGVTQSPTHLIKTRGQQVTLRCSSQSGHNTVSWYQQALGQGPQFIFQYYREEENGRGNFPPRFSGLQFPNYSSELNVNALELDDSALYLCASSPGQFGNEQYFGPGTRLTVT.

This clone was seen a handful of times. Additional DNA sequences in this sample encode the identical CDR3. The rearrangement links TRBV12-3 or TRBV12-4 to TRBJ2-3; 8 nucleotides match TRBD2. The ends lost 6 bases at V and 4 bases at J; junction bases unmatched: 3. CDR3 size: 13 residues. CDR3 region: CASSPGGADTQYF. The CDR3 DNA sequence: TGTGCCAGCAGCCCGGGGGGGGCAGATACGCAGTATTTT.

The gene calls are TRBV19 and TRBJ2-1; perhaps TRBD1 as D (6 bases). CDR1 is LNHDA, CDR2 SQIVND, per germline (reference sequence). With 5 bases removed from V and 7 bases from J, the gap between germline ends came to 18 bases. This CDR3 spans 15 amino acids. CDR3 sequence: CASSPAPRRGNEQFF. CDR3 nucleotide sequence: TGTGCCAGTAGTCCCGCCCCCCGCAGGGGAAATGAGCAGTTCTTC.

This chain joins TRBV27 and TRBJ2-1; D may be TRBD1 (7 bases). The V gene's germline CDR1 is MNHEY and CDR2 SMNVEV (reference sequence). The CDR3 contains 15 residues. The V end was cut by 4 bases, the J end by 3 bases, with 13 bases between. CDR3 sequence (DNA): TGTGCCAGCAGTTCCCAGGGGGGACTCTACAATGAGCAGTTCTTC. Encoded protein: CASSSQGGLYNEQFF.

In nucleotides, the CDR3 is TGTGCCAGCAGTTCCAGACAGGGTAGTGAGCAGTTCTTC. It yields the protein CASSSRQGSEQFF. The rearrangement uses TRBV12-3 or TRBV12-4 and TRBJ2-1; 7 nucleotides line up with TRBD1. This CDR3 region has 13 residues. Losses at the gene ends were 4 bases for V and 9 bases for J; bases not matched to a gene: 6.

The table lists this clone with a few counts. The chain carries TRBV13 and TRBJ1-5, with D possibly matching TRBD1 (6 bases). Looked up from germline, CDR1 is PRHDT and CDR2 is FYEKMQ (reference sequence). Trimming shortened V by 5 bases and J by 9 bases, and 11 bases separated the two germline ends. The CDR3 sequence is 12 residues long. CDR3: CASSARGGPQHF. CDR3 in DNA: TGTGCCAGCAGCGCTAGAGGGGGGCCCCAGCATTTT.

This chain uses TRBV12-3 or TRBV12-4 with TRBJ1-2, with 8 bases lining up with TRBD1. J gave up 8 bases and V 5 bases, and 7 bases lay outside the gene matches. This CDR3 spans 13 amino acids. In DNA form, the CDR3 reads TGTGCCAGCAGTCCAGGGGACAGGTCCGGCTACACCTTC. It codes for CASSPGDRSGYTF.

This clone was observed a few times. CDR3 DNA: TGTGCCAGCAGCTCCAGGGAGGGGTATGGCTACACCTTC. It specifies CASSSREGYGYTF. The rearrangement uses TRBV3-1 (or the pseudogene TRBV3-2) and TRBJ1-2, with D maybe TRBD1 (5 bases). Trimming removed 5 bases at V and 5 bases at J, with 12 bases between. CDR1 LGHDT and CDR2 YNNKEL come from the germline V gene (reference sequence). CDR3 length: 13 residues.

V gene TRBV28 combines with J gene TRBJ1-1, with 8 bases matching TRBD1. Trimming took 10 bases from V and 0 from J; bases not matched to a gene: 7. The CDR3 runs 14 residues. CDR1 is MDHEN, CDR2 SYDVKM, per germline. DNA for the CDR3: TGTGCCACAAGACAGGGGCGCTTGAACACTGAAGCTTTCTTT. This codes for CATRQGRLNTEAFF.

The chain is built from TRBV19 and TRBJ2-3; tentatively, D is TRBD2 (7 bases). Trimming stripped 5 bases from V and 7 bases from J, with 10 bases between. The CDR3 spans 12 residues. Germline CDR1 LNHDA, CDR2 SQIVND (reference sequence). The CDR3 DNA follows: TGTGCCAGTAGTGGGGGGGCATATACGCAGTATTTT. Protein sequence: CASSGGAYTQYF.

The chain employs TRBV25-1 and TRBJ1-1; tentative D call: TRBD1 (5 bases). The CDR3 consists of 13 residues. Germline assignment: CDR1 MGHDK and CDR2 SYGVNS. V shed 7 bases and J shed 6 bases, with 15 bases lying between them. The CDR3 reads CASTRGQGAEAFF. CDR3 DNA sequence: TGTGCCAGCACCCGCGGTCAGGGCGCTGAAGCTTTCTTT.

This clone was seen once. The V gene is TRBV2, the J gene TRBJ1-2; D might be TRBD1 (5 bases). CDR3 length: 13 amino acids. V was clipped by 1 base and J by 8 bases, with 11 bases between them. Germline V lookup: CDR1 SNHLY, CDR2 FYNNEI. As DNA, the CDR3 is TGTGCCAGCAGTGAAGTCCCAGGGCGGGGCTACACCTTC. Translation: CASSEVPGRGYTF.

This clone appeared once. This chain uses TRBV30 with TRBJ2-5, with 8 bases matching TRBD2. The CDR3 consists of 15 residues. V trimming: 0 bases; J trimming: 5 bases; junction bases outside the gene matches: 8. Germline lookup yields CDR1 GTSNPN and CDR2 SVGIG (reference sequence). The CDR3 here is CAWSVVWGLGETQYF. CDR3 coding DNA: TGTGCCTGGAGTGTAGTCTGGGGACTAGGGGAGACCCAGTACTTC.

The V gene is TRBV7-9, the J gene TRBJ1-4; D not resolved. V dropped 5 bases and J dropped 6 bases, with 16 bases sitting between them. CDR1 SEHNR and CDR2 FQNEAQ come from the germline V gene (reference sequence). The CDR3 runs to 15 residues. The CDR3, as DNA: TGTGCCAGCAGCCCCGGGGTCGGGTGGGATGAAAAACTGTTTTTT. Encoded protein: CASSPGVGWDEKLFF. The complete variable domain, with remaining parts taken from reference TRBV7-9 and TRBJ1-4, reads DTGVSQNPRHKITKRGQNVTFRCDPISEHNRLYWYRQTLGQGPEFLTYFQNEAQLEKSRLLSDRFSAERPKGSFSTLEIQRTEQGDSAMYLCASSPGVGWDEKLFFGSGTQLSVL.

CDR3 sequence (DNA): TGTGCCAGCAGCCCAACGGACCAGCGGGGGCAGTTCTTC. This gives the protein CASSPTDQRGQFF. The chain is built from TRBV4-2 and TRBJ2-1, with 7 bases aligning to TRBD2. Germline assignment: CDR1 LGHNA and CDR2 YNFKEQ. Losses at the gene ends were 4 bases for V and 12 bases for J; bases not matched to a gene: 9. The CDR3 runs 13 residues.

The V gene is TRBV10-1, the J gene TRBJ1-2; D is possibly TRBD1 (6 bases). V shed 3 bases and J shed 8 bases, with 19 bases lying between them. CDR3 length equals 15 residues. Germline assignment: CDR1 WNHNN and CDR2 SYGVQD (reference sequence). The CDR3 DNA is TGCGCCAGCAGTGAAATAGGACAGTCTATATACGGCTACACCTTC. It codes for CASSEIGQSIYGYTF.

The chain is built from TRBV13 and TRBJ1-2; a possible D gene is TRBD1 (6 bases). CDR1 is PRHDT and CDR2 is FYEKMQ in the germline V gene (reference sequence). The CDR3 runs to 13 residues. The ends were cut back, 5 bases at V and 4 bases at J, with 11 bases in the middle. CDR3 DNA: TGTGCCAGCAGCATAACAGGGAGCTATGGCTACACCTTC. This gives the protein CASSITGSYGYTF.

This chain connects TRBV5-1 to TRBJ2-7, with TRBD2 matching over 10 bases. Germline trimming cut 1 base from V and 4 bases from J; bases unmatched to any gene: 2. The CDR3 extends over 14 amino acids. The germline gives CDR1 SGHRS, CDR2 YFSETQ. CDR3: CASSLSGGEYEQYF. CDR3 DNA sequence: TGCGCCAGCAGCTTGAGCGGGGGGGAGTACGAGCAGTACTTC.

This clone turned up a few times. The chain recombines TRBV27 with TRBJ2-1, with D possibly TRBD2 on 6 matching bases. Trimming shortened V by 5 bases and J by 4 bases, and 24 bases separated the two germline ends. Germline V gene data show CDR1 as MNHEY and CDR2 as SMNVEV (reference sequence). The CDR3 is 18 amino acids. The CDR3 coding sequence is TGTGCCAGCAGTCCCCCGGGGACTCCACGAGGGAGTTACAATGAGCAGTTCTTC. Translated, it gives CASSPPGTPRGSYNEQFF.

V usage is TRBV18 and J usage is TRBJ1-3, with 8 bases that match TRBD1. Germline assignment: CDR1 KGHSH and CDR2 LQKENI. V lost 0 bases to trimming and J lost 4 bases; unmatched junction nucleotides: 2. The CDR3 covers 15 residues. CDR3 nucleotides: TGTGCCAGCTCACCACCGGACAGGGCCGGAAACACCATATATTTT. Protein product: CASSPPDRAGNTIYF.

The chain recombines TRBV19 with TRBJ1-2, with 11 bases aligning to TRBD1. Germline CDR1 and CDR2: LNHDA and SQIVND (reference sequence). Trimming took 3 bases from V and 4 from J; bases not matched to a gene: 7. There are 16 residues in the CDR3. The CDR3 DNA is TGTGCCAGTAGTATCCCCGGACAGGGGGCTGTCTATGGCTACACCTTC. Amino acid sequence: CASSIPGQGAVYGYTF. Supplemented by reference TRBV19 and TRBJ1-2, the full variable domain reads DGGITQSPKYLFRKEGQNVTLSCEQNLNHDAMYWYRQDPGQGLRLIYYSQIVNDFQKGDIAEGYSVSREKKESFPLTVTSAQKNPTAFYLCASSIPGQGAVYGYTFGSGTRLTVV.

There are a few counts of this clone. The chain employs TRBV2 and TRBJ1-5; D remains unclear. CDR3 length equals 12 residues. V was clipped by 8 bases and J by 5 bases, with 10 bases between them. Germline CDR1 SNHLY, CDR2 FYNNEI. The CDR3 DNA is TGTGCCAGCCAGGAGGATTATCAGCCCCAGCATTTT. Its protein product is CASQEDYQPQHF.

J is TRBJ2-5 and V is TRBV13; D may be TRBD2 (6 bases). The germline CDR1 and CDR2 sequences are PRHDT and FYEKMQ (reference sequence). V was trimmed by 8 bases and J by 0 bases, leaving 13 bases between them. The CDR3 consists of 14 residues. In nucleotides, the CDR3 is TGTGCCAGCTGTCCCGGGGGAGACCAAGAGACCCAGTACTTC. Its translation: CASCPGGDQETQYF.

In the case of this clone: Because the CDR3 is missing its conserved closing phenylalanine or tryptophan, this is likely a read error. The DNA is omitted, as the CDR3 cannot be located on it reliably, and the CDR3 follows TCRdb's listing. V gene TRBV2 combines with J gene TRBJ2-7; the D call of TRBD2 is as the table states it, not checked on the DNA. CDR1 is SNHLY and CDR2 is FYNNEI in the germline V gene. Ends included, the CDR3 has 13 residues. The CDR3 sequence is CASSERGSDRPFL.

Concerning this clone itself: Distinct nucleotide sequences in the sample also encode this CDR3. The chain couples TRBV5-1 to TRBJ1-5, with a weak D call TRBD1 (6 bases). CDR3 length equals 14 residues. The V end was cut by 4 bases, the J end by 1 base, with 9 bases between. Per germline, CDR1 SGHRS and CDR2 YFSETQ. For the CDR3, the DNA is TGCGCCAGCAGCCCGGGACAAAGCAATCAGCCCCAGCATTTT. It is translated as CASSPGQSNQPQHF.

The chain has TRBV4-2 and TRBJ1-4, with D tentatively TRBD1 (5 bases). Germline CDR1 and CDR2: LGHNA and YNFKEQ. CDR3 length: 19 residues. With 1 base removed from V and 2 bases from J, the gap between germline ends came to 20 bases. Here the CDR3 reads CASSQVGGGQGNTNEKLFF. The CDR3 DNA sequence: TGTGCCAGCAGCCAAGTGGGTGGTGGGCAGGGTAATACTAATGAAAAACTGTTTTTT.